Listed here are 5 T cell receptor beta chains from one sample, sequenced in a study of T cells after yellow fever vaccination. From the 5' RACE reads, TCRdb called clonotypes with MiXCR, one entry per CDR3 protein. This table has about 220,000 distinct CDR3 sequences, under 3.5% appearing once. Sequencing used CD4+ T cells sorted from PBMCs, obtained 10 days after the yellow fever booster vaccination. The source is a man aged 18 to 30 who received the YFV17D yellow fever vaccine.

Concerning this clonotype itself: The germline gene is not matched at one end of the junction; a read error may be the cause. CDR3 DNA sequence: TGTGCCAGCAGCCCCCGAGTCGGCGAAAATCAGCCCCACCATTTT. Translating it yields CASSPRVGENQPHHF. This chain uses TRBV7-2 with TRBJ1-5; no reliable D call. CDR3 length: 15 residues. CDR1 and CDR2 (germline): SGHTA, FQGNSA.

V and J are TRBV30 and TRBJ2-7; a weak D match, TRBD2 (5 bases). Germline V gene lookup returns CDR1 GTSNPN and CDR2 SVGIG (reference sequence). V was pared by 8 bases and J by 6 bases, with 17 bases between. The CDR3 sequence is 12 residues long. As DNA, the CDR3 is TGTGCCCAACTCCGGGAAGATCGCGAGCAGTACTTC. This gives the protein CAQLREDREQYF.

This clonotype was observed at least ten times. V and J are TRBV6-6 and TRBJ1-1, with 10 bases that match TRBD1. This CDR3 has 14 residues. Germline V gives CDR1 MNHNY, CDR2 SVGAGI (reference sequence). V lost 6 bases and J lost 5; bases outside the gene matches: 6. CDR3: CASRRQGARTEAFF. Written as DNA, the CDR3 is TGTGCCAGCAGGCGACAGGGGGCGAGGACTGAAGCTTTCTTT.

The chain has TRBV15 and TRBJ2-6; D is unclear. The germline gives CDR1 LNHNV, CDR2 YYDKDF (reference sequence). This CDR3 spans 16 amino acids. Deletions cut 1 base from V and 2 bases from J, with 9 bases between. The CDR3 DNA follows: TGTGCCACCAGCAGAGCCACAGCACCTGGGGCCAACGTCCTGACTTTC. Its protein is CATSRATAPGANVLTF. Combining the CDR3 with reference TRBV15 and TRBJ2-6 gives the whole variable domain DAMVIQNPRYQVTQFGKPVTLSCSQTLNHNVMYWYQQKSSQAPKLLFHYYDKDFNNEADTPDNFQSRRPNTSFCFLDIRSPGLGDTAMYLCATSRATAPGANVLTFGAGSRLTVL.

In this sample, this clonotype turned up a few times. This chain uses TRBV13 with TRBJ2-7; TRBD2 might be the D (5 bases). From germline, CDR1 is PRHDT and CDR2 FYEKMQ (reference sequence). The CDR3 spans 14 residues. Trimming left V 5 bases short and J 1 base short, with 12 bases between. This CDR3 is CASSPQADSYEQYF. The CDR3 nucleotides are TGTGCCAGCAGCCCTCAAGCGGATTCCTACGAGCAGTACTTC.